This T cell receptor beta chain derives from a study of response to subunit inactivated influenza vaccine. This clonotype was counted at least ten times. Its antigen is still unknown. Study-wide results and caveats: Each seasonal flu vaccination may recruit only limited new T cells, authors suggested.

MiXCR, run by TCRdb on the RT-PCR reads, gives a single entry per CDR3 protein. The data contain almost 600,000 distinct CDR3 sequences, 14% of them singletons. The input for sequencing was PBMCs from blood, taken 11 to 12 days after vaccination. The clonotype comes from a man aged 45-65 years who received an inactivated influenza vaccine.

The CDR3 nucleotides are TGTGCCAGCAGCCTCTTCTCCGGACTAGCGGGAGTTCTGGGGCTGGGGGCCGGGGAGCTGTTTTTT. It translates to CASSLFSGLAGVLGLGAGELFF. The J gene is TRBJ2-2, the V gene TRBV7-3; 13 bases line up with TRBD2. The CDR3 is 22 residues long. The V segment lost 5 bases and the J segment 6 bases; nucleotides outside the gene matches: 24. Germline-derived CDR1 and CDR2 are SGHTA and FQGTGA.